The sequence of this T cell receptor (beta chain) was determined in a study of Graves' ophthalmopathy and Graves' hyperthyroidism. Looking at the study overall: Before any treatment, peripheral blood was taken at the initial diagnosis.

V dropped 5 bases and J dropped 7 bases, with 15 bases sitting between them. The CDR3 has 15 residues. Germline CDR1 and CDR2: SEHNR and FQNEAQ (reference sequence). Where ophthalmopathy was present, donors had moderate-to-severe activity, CAS ≥3, NOSPECS ≥4 and duration under 3 months. PBMCs came from approximately 9.6 ml of fresh peripheral blood. Whole-study findings and limits: A model built from 13 signatures distinguished ophthalmopathy from stable hyperthyroidism with 85% to 90% sensitivity and approximately 80% specificity.

On this clonotype: The antigen is not known.

RNA transcripts served as template for amplifying TCR beta CDR3 sequences. HTBI primers primed a first-round RT-PCR, and a second-round multiplex PCR followed. TCRdb passed the multiplex PCR reads through MiXCR, listing each CDR3 protein once. The table includes about 240,000 distinct CDR3 sequences, around 50% detected once. Input material: peripheral blood. The chain links TRBV7-9 to TRBJ1-6; perhaps TRBD1 as D (6 bases). The clonotype was recovered from an adult man with Graves' ophthalmopathy. The CDR3 sequence: CASSPSTGLNSPLHF. CDR3 in DNA: TGTGCCAGCAGCCCTTCGACAGGCTTGAATTCACCCCTCCACTTT. The whole variable domain, remainder taken from reference TRBV7-9 and TRBJ1-6, is DTGVSQNPRHKITKRGQNVTFRCDPISEHNRLYWYRQTLGQGPEFLTYFQNEAQLEKSRLLSDRFSAERPKGSFSTLEIQRTEQGDSAMYLCASSPSTGLNSPLHFGNGTRLTVT.